This TCR beta chain stems from a study of TIL therapy for anti-PD-1-resistant metastatic lung cancer. On the study more broadly: Most patients had lung adenocarcinoma.

Findings and caveats of the study: TIL cultures after expansion showed higher clonality and lower diversity than baseline tumor (median about 6% vs 30%). The cohort had more treatment-naive, never-smoker and oncogene-addicted patients than typical.

This CDR3 spans 17 amino acids. CDR1 is LGHNA and CDR2 is YSLEER in the germline V gene. V gave up 0 bases and J gave up 5 bases, with 14 bases separating them. This clone came up once. The antigen remains unidentified. Noted time point: pre-treatment sample, taken before nivolumab and TIL therapy. Most excised metastases sampled were pleural nodules or supraclavicular lymph nodes. This was the immunoSEQ v3 assay. TCRdb keeps only in-frame clones here, not all; method: immunoSEQ multiplex PCR. The profile shows about 6,300 clones, roughly 70% of them singletons. This receptor was identified in a person aged 25-79 years with non-small cell lung cancer. The V gene is TRBV4-3, the J gene TRBJ1-6; no reliable D call. The material sequenced was tumor tissue, taken at baseline. DNA of the CDR3: TGCGCCAGCAGCCAAGATTCCAGCCTTACAAATAATTCACCCCTCCACTTT. It specifies CASSQDSSLTNNSPLHF.